This TCR beta chain comes out of a study of breast tumors, draining lymph nodes, adjacent tissues (dated by TCRdb to 2016 to 2017). Notes on the research overall: Breast cancer patients provided tumor, adjacent nontumor tissue and axillary lymph nodes, and the study compared the TCR beta repertoires across these three sources. The study aimed to assess the relationships and possible T-cell exchange between tumor, surrounding tissue and draining lymph node repertoires in human breast cancer. Study-level results and caveats: Tumor T-cell repertoires showed less diversity than lymph node repertoires and more diversity than nontumor tissue repertoires, and tumor T-cell repertoires showed preferential V and J gene usage. In luminal-like breast cancer, tumor and nontumor tissue repertoires resembled each other significantly more than in basal-like breast cancer. The data were considered consistent with most tumor T cells being derived from the lymph node and subsequently expanding within tumor tissue. The conclusion that tumor T cells originate in lymph nodes was framed as consistent with a hypothesis rather than directly demonstrated.

This clonotype was found a few times. Its recognized antigen is unknown. The junction differs from germline at one of its ends, possibly a read error. Based on the germline V gene (reference sequence), the CDR1 and CDR2 sequences are MNHNY and SVGAGI. Counted from cysteine to phenylalanine, this CDR3 has 13 amino acids. Of all the DNA, just the CDR3 is kept, 39 bases in frame from base 1. The axillary draining lymph nodes of breast cancer patients were the source of the lymph node samples. TCRdb names Illumina HiSeq 2000 as the instrument used. Multiplex PCR amplification was used to generate the TCR beta chain libraries. High-throughput sequencing was used to analyze the amplified TCR beta chain products. The public reads were run again by TCRdb, first through fastp at Q25 and then through MiXCR, and only productive beta chains were kept. Each CDR3 protein appears once, grouped with its most common genes and DNA. Here the sample has approximately 300,000 distinct CDR3 sequences; over 25% occur a single time. 1.1% of the sample is held by the ten biggest clonotypes.

The clonotype originates from a female donor with breast cancer. Some clones in this sample may be carry-over from other donors' samples. In this chain, TRBV6-6 is recombined with TRBJ2-7; the D gene is not confidently resolved. The sample comprised axillary lymph node tissue. At the DNA level, the sequence is TGTGCCAGCAGTCACTCCCTATCCTACGAGCAGTACTTC. Its protein is CASSHSLSYEQYF.